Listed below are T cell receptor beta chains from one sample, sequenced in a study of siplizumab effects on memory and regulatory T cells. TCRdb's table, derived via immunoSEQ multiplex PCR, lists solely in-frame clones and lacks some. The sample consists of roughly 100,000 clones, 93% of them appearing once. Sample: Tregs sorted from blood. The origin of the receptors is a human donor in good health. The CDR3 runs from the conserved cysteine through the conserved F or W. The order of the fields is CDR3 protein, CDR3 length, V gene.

CDR3: CASSPSRDRNSPLHF
length: 15
V: TRBV18

CDR3: CASSQDGTGSATNEKLFF
length: 18
V: TRBV4-3

CDR3: CAISGPFDSGYEQYF
length: 15
V: TRBV10-3

CDR3: CASKQPNTEAFF
length: 12
V: TRBV27

CDR3: CASSTRRGGTEAFF
length: 14
V: TRBV6-5

CDR3: CARQGGPNTGELFF
length: 14
V: TRBV30

CDR3: CASSEQGSDEQYF
length: 13
V: TRBV2

CDR3: CASSGKGKEGYTF
length: 13
V: TRBV5-1

CDR3: CASSLDTGARETQYF
length: 15
V: TRBV5-1

CDR3: CASSLGWTSGQNEQFF
length: 16
V: TRBV7-2

CDR3: CASSPLPGTGNTEAFF
length: 16
V: TRBV18

CDR3: CASSLRDPGWNTEAFF
length: 16
V: TRBV4-1

CDR3: CASSRGLASTGELFF
length: 15
V: TRBV6-5

CDR3: CASSRWAYRESTDTQYF
length: 17
V: TRBV5-6

CDR3: CASSSPGQNQPQHF
length: 14
V: TRBV6-6

CDR3: CASRRGGNTEAFF
length: 13
V: TRBV6-6

CDR3: CASRRTGGGTYGYTF
length: 15
V: TRBV19

CDR3: CAWIGHPYNEQFF
length: 13
V: TRBV30

CDR3: CASRPGLDLGEQYF
length: 14
V: TRBV5-1

CDR3: CASSIPTRAAGANVLTF
length: 17
V: TRBV19

CDR3: CASSPQGVYYGYTF
length: 14
V: TRBV7-6

CDR3: CAWSVRGHIVEAFF
length: 14
V: TRBV30

CDR3: CASTRGYLDEQFF
length: 13
V: TRBV7-2

CDR3: CASSWGGRGKTQYF
length: 14
V: TRBV27

CDR3: CASSYGLAGEQYF
length: 13
V: TRBV18

CDR3: CASSLKSLIGYTF
length: 13
V: TRBV5-5

CDR3: CASSFMPPGTSGGAGTQYF
length: 19
V: TRBV5-1

CDR3: CAWSGRDFGYTF
length: 12
V: TRBV30

CDR3: CASSYSNGELFF
length: 12
V: TRBV6-5

CDR3: CASSLAGEYEQYF
length: 13
V: TRBV7-9

CDR3: CSARGGEEQYF
length: 11
V: TRBV20-1

CDR3: CASSLGGQGAGTQYF
length: 15
V: TRBV7-9

CDR3: CARSQQIARTYTGELFF
length: 17
V: TRBV5-3

CDR3: CASSLLRAGANVLTF
length: 15
V: TRBV5-1

CDR3: CASSYPGSTEAFF
length: 13
V: TRBV6-5

CDR3: CASSLHGRGYNEQFF
length: 15
V: TRBV7-2

CDR3: CASSELDRSSYEQYF
length: 15
V: TRBV6-1

CDR3: CASTADRGYGYTF
length: 13
V: TRBV6-5

CDR3: CASSVNPGTDTQYF
length: 14
V: TRBV9

CDR3: CASSLGTPNTGELFF
length: 15
V: TRBV7-7

CDR3: CAIRRDTLAGLGYTGELFF
length: 19
V: TRBV10-3

CDR3: CASSQTGPMNTKAFF
length: 15
V: TRBV5-1

CDR3: CASSLTGLTEAFF
length: 13
V: TRBV7-9

CDR3: CASSPRQGLAGNYEQYF
length: 17
V: TRBV19

CDR3: CASSIGREYNEQFF
length: 14
V: TRBV19

CDR3: CASKGQANSPLHF
length: 13
V: TRBV2